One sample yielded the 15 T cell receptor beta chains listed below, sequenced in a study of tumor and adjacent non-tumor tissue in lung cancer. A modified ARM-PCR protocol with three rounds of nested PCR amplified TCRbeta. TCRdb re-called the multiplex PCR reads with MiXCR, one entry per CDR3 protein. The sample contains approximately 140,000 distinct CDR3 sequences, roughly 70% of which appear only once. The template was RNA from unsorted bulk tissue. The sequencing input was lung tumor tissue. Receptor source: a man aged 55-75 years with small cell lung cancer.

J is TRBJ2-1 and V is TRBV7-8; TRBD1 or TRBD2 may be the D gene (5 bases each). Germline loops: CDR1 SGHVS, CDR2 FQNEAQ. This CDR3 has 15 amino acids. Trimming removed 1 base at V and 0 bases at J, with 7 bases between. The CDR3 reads CASSLGGVSYNEQFF. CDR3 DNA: TGTGCCAGCAGCTTAGGAGGGGTCTCCTACAATGAGCAGTTCTTC.

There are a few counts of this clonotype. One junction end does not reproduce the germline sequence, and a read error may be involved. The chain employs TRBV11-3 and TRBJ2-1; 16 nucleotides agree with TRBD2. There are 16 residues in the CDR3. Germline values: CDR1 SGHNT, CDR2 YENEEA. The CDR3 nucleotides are TGTGCCAGCAGCAGGGGACTAGCGGGAGGGGAGGATGAGCAGCTCTTC. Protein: CASSRGLAGGEDEQLF.

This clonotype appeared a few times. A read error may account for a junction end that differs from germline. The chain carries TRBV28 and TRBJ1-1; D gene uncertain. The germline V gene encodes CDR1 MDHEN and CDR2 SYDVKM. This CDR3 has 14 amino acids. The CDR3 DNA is TGTGCCAGCAGTCTAGGTGGTAGTGGCACTGAAGCTCTCTTT. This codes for CASSLGGSGTEALF.

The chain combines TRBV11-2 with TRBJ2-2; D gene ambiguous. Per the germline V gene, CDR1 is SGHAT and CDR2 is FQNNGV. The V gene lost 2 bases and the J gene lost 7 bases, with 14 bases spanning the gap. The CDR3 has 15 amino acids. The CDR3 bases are TGTGCCAGCAGCTTAACGCCTGGGCCTAGCGGGGAGCTGTTTTTT. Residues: CASSLTPGPSGELFF.

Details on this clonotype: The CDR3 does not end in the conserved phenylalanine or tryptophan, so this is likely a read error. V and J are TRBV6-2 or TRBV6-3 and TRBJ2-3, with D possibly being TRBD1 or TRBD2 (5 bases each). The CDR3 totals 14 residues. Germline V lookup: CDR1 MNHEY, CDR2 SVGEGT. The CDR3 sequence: CATPWGIVTDMQYL. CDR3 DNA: TGTGCCACCCCATGGGGGATTGTGACAGATATGCAGTATCTT.

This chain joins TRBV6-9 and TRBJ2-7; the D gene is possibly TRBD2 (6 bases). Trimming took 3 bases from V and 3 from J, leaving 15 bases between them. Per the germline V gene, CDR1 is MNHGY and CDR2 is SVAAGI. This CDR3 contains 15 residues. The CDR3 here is CASSYPSASVYEQYF. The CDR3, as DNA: TGTGCCAGCAGTTACCCCTCGGCTAGCGTCTACGAGCAGTACTTC.

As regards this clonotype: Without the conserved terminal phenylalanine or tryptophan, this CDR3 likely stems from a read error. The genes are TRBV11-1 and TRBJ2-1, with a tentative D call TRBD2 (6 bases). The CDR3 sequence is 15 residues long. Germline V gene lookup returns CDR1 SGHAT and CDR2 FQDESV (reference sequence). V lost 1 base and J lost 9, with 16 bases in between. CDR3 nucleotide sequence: TGTGCCAGCAGCTTAGGACAGTTGCTCGGGGGTGAGCAGTTCCTC. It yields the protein CASSLGQLLGGEQFL.

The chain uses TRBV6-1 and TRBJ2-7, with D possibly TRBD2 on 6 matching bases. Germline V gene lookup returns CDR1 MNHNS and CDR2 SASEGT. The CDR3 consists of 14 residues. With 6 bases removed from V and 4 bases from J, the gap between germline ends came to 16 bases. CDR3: CASRKLAETYEQYF. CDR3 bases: TGTGCCAGCAGGAAATTAGCGGAAACTTACGAGCAGTACTTC.

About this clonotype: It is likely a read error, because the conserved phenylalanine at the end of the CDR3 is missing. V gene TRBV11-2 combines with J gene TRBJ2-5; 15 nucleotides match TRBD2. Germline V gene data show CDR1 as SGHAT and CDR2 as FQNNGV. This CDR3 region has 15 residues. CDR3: CTSRGLAGGMETQYI. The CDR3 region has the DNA TGTACCAGCAGGGGACTAGCGGGAGGCATGGAGACCCAGTACATC.

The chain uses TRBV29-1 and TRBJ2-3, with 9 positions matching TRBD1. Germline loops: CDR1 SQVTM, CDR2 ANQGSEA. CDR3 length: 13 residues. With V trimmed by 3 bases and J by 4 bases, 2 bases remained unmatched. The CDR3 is CSVDGTGSDTQYF. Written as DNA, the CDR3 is TGCAGCGTTGATGGGACAGGGTCAGATACGCAGTATTTT.

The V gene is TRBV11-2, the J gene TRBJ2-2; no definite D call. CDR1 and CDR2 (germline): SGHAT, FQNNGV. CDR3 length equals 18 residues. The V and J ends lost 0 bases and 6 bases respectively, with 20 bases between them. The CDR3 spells CASSLDAVGSRSAGELFF. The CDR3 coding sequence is TGTGCCAGCAGCTTAGATGCGGTGGGTAGCAGGAGCGCCGGGGAGCTGTTTTTT.

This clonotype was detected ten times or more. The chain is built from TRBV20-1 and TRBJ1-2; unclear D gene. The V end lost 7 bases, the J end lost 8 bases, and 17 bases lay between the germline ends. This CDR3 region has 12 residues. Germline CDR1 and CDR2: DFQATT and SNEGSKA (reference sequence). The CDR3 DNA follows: TGCAGTGTGGTCCATACCTTCGAAGGCTACACCTTC. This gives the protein CSVVHTFEGYTF.

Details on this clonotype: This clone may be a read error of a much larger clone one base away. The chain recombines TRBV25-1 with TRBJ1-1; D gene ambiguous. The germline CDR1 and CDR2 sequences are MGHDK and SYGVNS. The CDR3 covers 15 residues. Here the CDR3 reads CTSSNLWGENTEAFF. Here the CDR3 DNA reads TGTACCAGCAGTAATCTCTGGGGAGAGAACACTGAAGCTTTCTTT.

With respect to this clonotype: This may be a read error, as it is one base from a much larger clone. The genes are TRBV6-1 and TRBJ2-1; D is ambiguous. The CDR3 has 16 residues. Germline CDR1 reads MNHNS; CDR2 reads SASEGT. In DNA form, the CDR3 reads TGTGTCAGCAGTGAAGCGCCTACCCCGGTCGGCGGTGAGCAGTTCTTC. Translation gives CVSSEAPTPVGGEQFF.

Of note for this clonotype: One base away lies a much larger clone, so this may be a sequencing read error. CDR3 bases: TGCGCCATCAAGGTTGGAGAGACCCAGTACTTC. Translating gives CAIKVGETQYF. The chain couples TRBV10-2 to TRBJ2-5; D is unresolved. V dropped 10 bases and J dropped 4 bases, with 10 bases sitting between them. Germline V gives CDR1 WSHSY, CDR2 SAAADI. The CDR3 runs 11 residues.